Sequencing of this TCR beta chain was carried out in a study of cytomegalovirus exposure and HLA in healthy donors. Study-level findings and limits: One later analysis, an examination of the approximately 130 validation repertoires, found that first-cohort TCR clusters tended to co-occur in them.

With respect to this clone: Its matching antigen is unknown.

Clones were read by immunoSEQ multiplex PCR, and TCRdb kept only the in-frame ones, dropping some. The sample yields some 170,000 clones, around 88% seen once. J lost 7 bases, V lost 8 bases, and 6 bases had no gene match. Germline V CDR1 and CDR2: MDHEN, SYDVKM. The CDR3 loop spans 13 amino acids. The rearrangement joins TRBV28 to TRBJ2-2; TRBD1 matches at 8 bases. Sequencing was carried out using PBMCs. This TCR came from a woman aged 18-29 years in good health and CMV-seronegative. For the CDR3, the DNA is TGTGCCAGCGGACAGGGTGTGAGCGGGGAGCTGTTTTTT. Translating it yields CASGQGVSGELFF.